This entry describes one TCR beta chain. This sample was taken from a study of blood T cell repertoires in COVID-19. In the study overall: Samples came from the United States, Italy and Spain, spanning acute and convalescent COVID-19.

Per the study methods: Reference gene primer amplification gave estimated nucleated cell counts. Assay used: immunoSEQ multiplex PCR; TCRdb lists only in-frame clones, some missing. Clonal size and the V and J genes are those of that table, whereas D and trimming came from the DNA. The sample includes 80,000 to 95,000 clones, approximately 80% seen only once; the top ten take roughly 30%. This CDR3 has 13 amino acids. Losses at the gene ends were 9 bases for V and 6 bases for J; bases not matched to a gene: 8. Looked up from germline, CDR1 is LNHDA and CDR2 is SQIVND (reference sequence). The specimen was peripheral blood. J is TRBJ2-3 and V is TRBV19, with 8 bases that match TRBD1. This clonotype was obtained from a woman aged 80 or older with active or convalescent COVID-19. CDR3 in DNA: TGTGCCAGCGACGGGACAGGATGGGATACGCAGTATTTT. As protein: CASDGTGWDTQYF.